This TCR beta chain was identified in a study of cytomegalovirus exposure and HLA in healthy donors. In the study overall: Earlier, 150 million to 200 million T cells were analyzed, and fewer than 120 million unique TCR beta sequences were found among them. Overall study results and limits: A later analysis, which compared TCR beta chains of equal frequency, found the HLA-associated ones more clonally expanded. The number of N-insertions in an Asian-associated ancestry cluster was reportedly below the roughly 620-donor mean in a later analysis. Among TCR beta chains, those listed as cytomegalovirus-associated numbered over 150.

The PCR used 60 Vbeta and 13 Jbeta primers. Assay: immunoSEQ multiplex PCR; the TCRdb copy retains only in-frame clones and omits some. The profile shows 85,000 to 90,000 clones, approximately 76% of them singletons. Per germline, CDR1 SGHNT and CDR2 YYREEE (reference sequence). The junction had 5 bases not matched to a gene; V was cut back by 4 bases and J by 0 bases. This CDR3 region has 15 residues. About this clone itself: Its antigen is currently unknown.

This rearrangement joins TRBV5-4 to TRBJ2-5, with 8 positions matching TRBD1. This TCR was sampled from a man aged 25-40 years in good health and CMV-seropositive. The sample comprised PBMCs. CDR3 region: CASSRPGQDQETQYF. CDR3 bases: TGTGCCAGCAGCCGCCCGGGACAGGACCAAGAGACCCAGTACTTC.